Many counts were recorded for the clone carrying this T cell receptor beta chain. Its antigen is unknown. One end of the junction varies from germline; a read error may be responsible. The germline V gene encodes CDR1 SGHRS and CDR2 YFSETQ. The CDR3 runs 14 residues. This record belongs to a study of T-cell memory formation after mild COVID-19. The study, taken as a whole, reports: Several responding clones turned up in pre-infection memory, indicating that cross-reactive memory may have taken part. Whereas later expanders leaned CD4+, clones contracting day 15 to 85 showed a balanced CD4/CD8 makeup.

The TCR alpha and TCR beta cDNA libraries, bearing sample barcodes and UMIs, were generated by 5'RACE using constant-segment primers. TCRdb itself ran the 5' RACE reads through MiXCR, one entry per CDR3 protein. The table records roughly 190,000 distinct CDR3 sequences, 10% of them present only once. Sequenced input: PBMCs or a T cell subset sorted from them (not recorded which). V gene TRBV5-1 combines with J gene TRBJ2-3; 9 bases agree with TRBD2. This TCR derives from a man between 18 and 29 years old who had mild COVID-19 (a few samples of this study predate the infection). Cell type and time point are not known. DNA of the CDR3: TGTGCCAGCAGCTTAGCGGGGGGCACAGATACGCAGTATTTT. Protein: CASSLAGGTDTQYF.